This TCR beta chain originates from a study of cytomegalovirus exposure and HLA in healthy donors. Whole-study results and caveats: The study recorded about 150 TCR beta chains that were cytomegalovirus-associated. Immune exposure data for these donors was limited to CMV serostatus.

Comment on this clone: Its cognate antigen is unknown.

The V end was cut by 3 bases, the J end by 3 bases, with 9 bases between. CDR1 is SGHRS and CDR2 is YFSETQ in the germline V gene. This CDR3 spans 14 amino acids. A multiplex PCR was run with 60 Vbeta primers and 13 Jbeta primers. As originally analysed: Later, an analysis found about 80 million unique TCR beta chains, and about 10 million of these were shared. TCRdb keeps only in-frame clones here, not all; method: immunoSEQ multiplex PCR. The DNA was the basis for D and trimming; V, J and clone size are from that table. The sample has under 120,000 clones; about 70% are singletons. The chain couples TRBV5-1 to TRBJ2-2; D is unclear. The sequenced sample was PBMCs. The receptor's source is a man aged 50-60 years in good health and CMV-seropositive. In DNA, the CDR3 is TGCGCCAGCAGCTCCGCCGGTCACACCGGGGAGCTGTTTTTT. It translates to CASSSAGHTGELFF.